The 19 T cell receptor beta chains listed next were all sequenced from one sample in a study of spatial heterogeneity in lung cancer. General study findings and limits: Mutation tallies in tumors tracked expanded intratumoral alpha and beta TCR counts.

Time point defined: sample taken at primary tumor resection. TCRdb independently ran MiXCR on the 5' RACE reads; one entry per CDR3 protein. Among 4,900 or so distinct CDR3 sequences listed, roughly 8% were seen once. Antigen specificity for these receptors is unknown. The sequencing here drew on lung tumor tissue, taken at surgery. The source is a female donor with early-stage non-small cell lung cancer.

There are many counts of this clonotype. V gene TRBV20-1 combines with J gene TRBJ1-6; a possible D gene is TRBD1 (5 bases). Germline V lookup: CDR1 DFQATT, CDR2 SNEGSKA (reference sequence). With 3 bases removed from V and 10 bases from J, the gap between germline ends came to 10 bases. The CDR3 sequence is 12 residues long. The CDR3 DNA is TGCAGTGCTAGTATAGGGGAGTCACCCCTCCACTTT. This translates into CSASIGESPLHF.

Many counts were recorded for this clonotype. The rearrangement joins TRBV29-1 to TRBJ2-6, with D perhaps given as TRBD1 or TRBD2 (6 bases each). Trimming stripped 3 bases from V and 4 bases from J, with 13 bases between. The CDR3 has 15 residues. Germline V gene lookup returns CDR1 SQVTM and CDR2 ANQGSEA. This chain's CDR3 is CSVEGGLSGANVLTF. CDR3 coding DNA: TGCAGCGTTGAGGGGGGCCTCTCCGGGGCCAACGTCCTGACTTTC.

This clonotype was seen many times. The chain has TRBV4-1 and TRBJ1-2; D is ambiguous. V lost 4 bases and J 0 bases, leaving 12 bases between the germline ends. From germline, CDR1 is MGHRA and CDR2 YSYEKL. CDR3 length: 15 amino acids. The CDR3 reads CASSLFRTTNYGYTF. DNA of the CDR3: TGCGCCAGCAGCCTTTTTCGGACTACTAACTATGGCTACACCTTC.

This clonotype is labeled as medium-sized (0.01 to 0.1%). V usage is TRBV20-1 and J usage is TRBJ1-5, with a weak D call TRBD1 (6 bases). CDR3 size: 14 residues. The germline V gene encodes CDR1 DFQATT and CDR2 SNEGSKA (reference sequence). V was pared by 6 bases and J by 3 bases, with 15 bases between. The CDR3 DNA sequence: TGCAGTGCCAGCACCCGGGGGCACAATCAGCCCCAGCATTTT. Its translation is CSASTRGHNQPQHF.

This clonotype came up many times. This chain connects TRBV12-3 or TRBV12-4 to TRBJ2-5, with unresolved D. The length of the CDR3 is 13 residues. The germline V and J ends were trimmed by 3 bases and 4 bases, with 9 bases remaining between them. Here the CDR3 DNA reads TGTGCCAGCAGTTTTTTAGGGATAGAGACCCAGTACTTC. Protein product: CASSFLGIETQYF.

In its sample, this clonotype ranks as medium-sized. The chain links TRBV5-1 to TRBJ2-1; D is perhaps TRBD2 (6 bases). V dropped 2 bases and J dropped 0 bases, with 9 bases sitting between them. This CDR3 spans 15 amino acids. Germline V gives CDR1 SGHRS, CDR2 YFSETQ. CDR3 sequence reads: CASSFSGSSYNEQFF. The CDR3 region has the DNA TGCGCCAGCAGCTTTAGCGGCAGCTCCTACAATGAGCAGTTCTTC.

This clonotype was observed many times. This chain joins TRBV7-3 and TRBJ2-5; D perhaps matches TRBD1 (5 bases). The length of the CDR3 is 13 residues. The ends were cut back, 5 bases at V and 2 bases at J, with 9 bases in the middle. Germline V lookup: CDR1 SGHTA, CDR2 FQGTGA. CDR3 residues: CASSRRQQETQYF. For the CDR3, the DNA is TGTGCCAGCAGCCGGCGACAGCAAGAGACCCAGTACTTC.

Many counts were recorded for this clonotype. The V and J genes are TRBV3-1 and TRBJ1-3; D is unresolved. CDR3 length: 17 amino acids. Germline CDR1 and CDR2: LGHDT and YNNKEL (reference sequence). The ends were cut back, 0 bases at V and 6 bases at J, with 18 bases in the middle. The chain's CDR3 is CASSQDRSGARENTIYF. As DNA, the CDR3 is TGTGCCAGCAGCCAAGACAGGTCGGGAGCGCGTGAAAACACCATATATTTT. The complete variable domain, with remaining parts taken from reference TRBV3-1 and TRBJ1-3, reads DTAVSQTPKYLVTQMGNDKSIKCEQNLGHDTMYWYKQDSKKFLKIMFSYNNKELIINETVPNRFSPKSPDKAHLNLHINSLELGDSAVYFCASSQDRSGARENTIYFGEGSWLTVV.

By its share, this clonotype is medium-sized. The CDR3 protein is CASRGGSTNTGELFF. The DNA of the CDR3 is TGTGCCAGCAGGGGCGGGTCTACAAACACCGGGGAGCTGTTTTTT. J is TRBJ2-2 and V is TRBV28, with a tentative D call TRBD2 (5 bases). Germline values: CDR1 MDHEN, CDR2 SYDVKM. The length of the CDR3 is 15 residues. The germline V and J ends were trimmed by 6 bases and 2 bases, with 13 bases remaining between them.

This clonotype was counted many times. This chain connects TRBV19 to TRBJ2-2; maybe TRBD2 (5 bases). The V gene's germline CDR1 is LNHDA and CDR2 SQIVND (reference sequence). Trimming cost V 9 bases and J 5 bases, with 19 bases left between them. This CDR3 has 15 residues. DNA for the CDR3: TGTGCCAGCTGCGACTCGGGGTTACGAACCGGGGAGCTGTTTTTT. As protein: CASCDSGLRTGELFF.

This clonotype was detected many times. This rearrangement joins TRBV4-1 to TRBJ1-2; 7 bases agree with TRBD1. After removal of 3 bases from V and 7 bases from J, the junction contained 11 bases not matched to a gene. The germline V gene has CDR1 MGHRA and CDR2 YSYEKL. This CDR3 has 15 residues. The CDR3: CASSQPDRASGGYTF. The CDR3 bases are TGCGCCAGCAGCCAGCCCGACAGGGCTTCGGGTGGCTACACCTTC.

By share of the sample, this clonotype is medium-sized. The CDR3 region is CASSTPGNGVAKNIQYF. CDR3 nucleotides: TGTGCCAGTAGTACCCCCGGGAACGGGGTAGCCAAAAACATTCAGTACTTC. The rearrangement uses TRBV19 and TRBJ2-4; D is perhaps TRBD2 (5 bases). Trimming left V 4 bases short and J 0 bases short, with 16 bases between. The CDR3 extends over 17 amino acids. Germline V gene lookup returns CDR1 LNHDA and CDR2 SQIVND (reference sequence).

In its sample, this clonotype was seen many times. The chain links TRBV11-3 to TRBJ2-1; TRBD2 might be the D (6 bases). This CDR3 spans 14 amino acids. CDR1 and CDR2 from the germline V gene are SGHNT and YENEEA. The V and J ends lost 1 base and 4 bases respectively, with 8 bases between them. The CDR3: CASSLAGGYNEQFF. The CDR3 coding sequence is TGTGCCAGCAGCTTAGCCGGGGGATACAATGAGCAGTTCTTC. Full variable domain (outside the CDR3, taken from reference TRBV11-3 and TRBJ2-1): EAGVVQSPRYKIIEKKQPVAFWCNPISGHNTLYWYLQNLGQGPELLIRYENEEAVDDSQLPKDRFSAERLKGVDSTLKIQPAELGDSAVYLCASSLAGGYNEQFFGPGTRLTVL.

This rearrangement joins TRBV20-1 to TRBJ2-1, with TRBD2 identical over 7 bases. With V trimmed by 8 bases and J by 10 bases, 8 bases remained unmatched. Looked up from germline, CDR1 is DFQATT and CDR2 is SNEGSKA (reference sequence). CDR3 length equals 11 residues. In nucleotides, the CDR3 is TGCAGTATAGGCGGGAGTGGAGAGCAGTTCTTC. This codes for CSIGGSGEQFF.

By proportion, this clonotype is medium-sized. The DNA of the CDR3 is TGCGCCAGCAGTGATATAGGGGGACTGGAGGACGAGCAGTACTTC. It is translated as CASSDIGGLEDEQYF. The V gene is TRBV10-1, the J gene TRBJ2-7, with D perhaps given as TRBD1 or TRBD2 (6 bases each). The CDR3 spans 15 residues. Germline V gives CDR1 WNHNN, CDR2 SYGVQD (reference sequence). The V gene lost 3 bases and the J gene lost 5 bases, with 17 bases spanning the gap.

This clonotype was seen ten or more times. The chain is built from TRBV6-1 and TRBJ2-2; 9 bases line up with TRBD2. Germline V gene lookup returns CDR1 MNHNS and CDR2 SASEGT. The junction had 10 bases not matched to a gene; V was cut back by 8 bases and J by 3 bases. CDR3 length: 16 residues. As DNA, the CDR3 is TGTGCCAGCGATCCAGAAGCGGGGGGACACACCGGGGAGCTGTTTTTT. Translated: CASDPEAGGHTGELFF.

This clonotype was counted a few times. CDR3 in amino acids: CASSLGQLYEQYF. The CDR3, as DNA: TGTGCCAGCAGCTTGGGGCAGTTATACGAGCAGTACTTC. The chain carries TRBV5-6 and TRBJ2-7, with D uncertain. Trimming removed 0 bases at V and 4 bases at J, with 8 bases between. Per the germline V gene, CDR1 is SGHDT and CDR2 is YYEEEE. The CDR3 extends over 13 amino acids.

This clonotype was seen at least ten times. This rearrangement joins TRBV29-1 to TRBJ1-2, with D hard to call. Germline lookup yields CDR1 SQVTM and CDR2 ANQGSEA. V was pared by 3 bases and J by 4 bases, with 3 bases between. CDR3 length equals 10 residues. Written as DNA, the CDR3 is TGCAGCGTTGACAGCTATGGCTACACCTTC. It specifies CSVDSYGYTF.

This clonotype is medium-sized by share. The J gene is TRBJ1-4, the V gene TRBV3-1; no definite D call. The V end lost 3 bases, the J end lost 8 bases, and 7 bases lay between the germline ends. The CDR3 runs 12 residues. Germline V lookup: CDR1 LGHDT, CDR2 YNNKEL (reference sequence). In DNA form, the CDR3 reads TGTGCCAGCAGCCAGACCTCCGAAAAACTGTTTTTT. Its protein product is CASSQTSEKLFF.